This is a list of T cell receptor beta chains from one sample in a study of T-cell reconstitution after alpha-beta-depleted transplantation in children. TCRdb analysed the PCR reads with MiXCR anew, one entry per CDR3 protein. Of 5,500 to 7,000 distinct CDR3 sequences in the sample, roughly a tenth were seen once. Sequenced material: PBMCs, mostly from graft donor cells, taken 180 days after TCRalphabeta/CD19-depleted stem cell transplant. These TCRs come from a child under two years old who had a stem cell transplant for acute myeloid leukemia, so the T cells may come from the graft donor. The CDR3 runs from the conserved cysteine through the conserved F or W. The order of the fields is V gene, D gene, J gene, CDR3 protein. The D gene is left open where the match is weak.

>TRBV12-3/TRBV12-4|NA|TRBJ1-2
CASSFLNYGYTF
>TRBV28|TRBD2|TRBJ2-3
CASYPGLAGVDLSTDTQYF
>TRBV25-1|TRBD1|TRBJ1-1
CASSDGQANTEAFF
>TRBV5-1|NA|TRBJ2-5
CASSLGQGGETQYF
>TRBV5-5|TRBD1|TRBJ2-5
CASSRGNTGTGGWETQYF
>TRBV7-2|NA|TRBJ1-3
CASSRYKGGNTIYF
>TRBV4-2|NA|TRBJ2-1
CASSQERALNEQFF
>TRBV15|NA|TRBJ2-3
CATSRAKGGEGTDTQYF
>TRBV29-1|TRBD1|TRBJ1-1
CSVPHISRGHFSQNTEAFF
>TRBV5-1|TRBD2|TRBJ2-4
CASSLVMAGAGNIQYF
>TRBV28|NA|TRBJ2-3
CASSSGFIGKGTDTQYF
>TRBV12-5|TRBD1|TRBJ1-2
CASGSAGTGDTGSNIGYGYTF
>TRBV12-3/TRBV12-4|TRBD2|TRBJ2-3
CASSFTGGSTDTQYF
>TRBV7-9|TRBD1|TRBJ2-3
CASSLDRGPSTDTQYF
>TRBV7-9|NA|TRBJ1-1
CASSELMEAFF
>TRBV20-1|NA|TRBJ2-3
CSARIGGYLFPGTDTQYF
>TRBV7-9|NA|TRBJ2-1
CASSPPDAQYNEQFF
>TRBV6-2/TRBV6-3|NA|TRBJ2-5
CASSRGMGQETQYF
>TRBV7-9|NA|TRBJ1-5
CASSLGLKYANQPQHF
>TRBV11-3|NA|TRBJ2-1
CASSLDSAYNEQFF
>TRBV20-1|TRBD1|TRBJ2-7
CSAMPGQGYEQYF
>TRBV3-1|TRBD2|TRBJ2-1
CASSALRGKQFF
>TRBV12-3/TRBV12-4|TRBD2|TRBJ2-2
CASSSPGLAGNTGELFF
>TRBV10-3|NA|TRBJ2-3
CAISDQSTDTQYF
>TRBV28|NA|TRBJ2-3
CASSGVRDTQYF
>TRBV15|TRBD2|TRBJ2-7
CATSRDSGRAAEQYF
>TRBV7-9|NA|TRBJ2-3
CASSRGTAGADTQYF
>TRBV5-1|NA|TRBJ2-5
CASIRAGGLQETQYF
>TRBV19|NA|TRBJ2-7
CASSSQGGSYEQYF
>TRBV21-1|NA|TRBJ1-2
CASSPGDRGLYGYTF
>TRBV29-1|TRBD2|TRBJ2-5
CSAGPGTSGDQYF
>TRBV5-1|NA|TRBJ2-3
CASSLETRSTDTQYF
>TRBV6-1|NA|TRBJ2-1
CASSGVSYNEQFF
>TRBV25-1|NA|TRBJ2-1
CASSEYGGVGSGEQFF
>TRBV9|TRBD1|TRBJ2-1
CASSSGQGTYNEQFF
>TRBV4-2|NA|TRBJ1-5
CASAGSPSSNQPQHF
>TRBV5-1|NA|TRBJ1-6
CASSPVGTGNSPLHF
>TRBV6-1|NA|TRBJ2-1
CAPQKTPYNEQFF
>TRBV3-2|NA|TRBJ2-1
CASSGDTLAAKYNEQFF
>TRBV2|TRBD1|TRBJ2-1
CASREGPWTGGDEQFF
>TRBV7-9|NA|TRBJ2-1
CASREGWWSSYNEQFF
>TRBV4-2|NA|TRBJ1-1
CASSQDARGGTEAFF
>TRBV11-2|TRBD1|TRBJ1-2
CASSLVGQGSNYGYTF
>TRBV29-1|NA|TRBJ2-5
CSVETQYF
>TRBV21-1|NA|TRBJ2-7
CASSKNSSVHEQYF
>TRBV4-2|TRBD2|TRBJ2-1
CASSQLGTSGSGYEQFF
>TRBV5-1|NA|TRBJ1-1
CASSLEAESTEAFF
>TRBV11-3|TRBD1|TRBJ2-2
CASSLVSQGHTGELFF
>TRBV20-1|NA|TRBJ2-1
CSARVPTACIEQFF
>TRBV27|NA|TRBJ2-7
CASSLPGAGSEQYF
>TRBV28|NA|TRBJ2-7
CASSLSHEQYF
>TRBV6-5|TRBD2|TRBJ2-7
CASSYPPGGGNSYEQYF